Listed below are T cell receptor beta chains from one sample, sequenced in a study of T cell changes during pregnancy in multiple sclerosis. Sequencing used immunoSEQ multiplex PCR; TCRdb keeps in-frame clones, though not all of them. This table holds some 57,000 clones, roughly nine tenths found once. Sequences were derived from CD4+ T cells from peripheral blood mononuclear cells, sampled after pregnancy. These receptors originate from a female donor in good health, enrolled as a control in a pregnancy study. Each CDR3 is given with its conserved first and last residue. The D gene is left open where the match is weak. Clone size is not always given. Where it is, it says once, few, many or a class for expanded clones.

V	D	size	J	DNA	CDR3
TRBV7-5	.	.	TRBJ1-6	TGTGCCAGAATCTCCTTTGGGACAGGGGGTTCACCCCTCCACTTT	CARISFGTGGSPLHF
TRBV5-1	.	.	TRBJ1-3	TGCGCCAGCAGCTTGGGCAGGGTTACCGGAAACACCATATATTTT	CASSLGRVTGNTIYF
TRBV7-2	TRBD1	.	TRBJ2-1	TGTGCCAGCAGCCCCTACTTGACAGGGGGGTACAATGAGCAGTTCTTC	CASSPYLTGGYNEQFF
TRBV5-5	.	.	TRBJ2-2	TGTGCCAGCAGCTTTGGGACAACGAACACCGGGGAGCTGTTTTTT	CASSFGTTNTGELFF
TRBV7-8	.	.	TRBJ1-4	TGTGCCAGCAGCTTAGCCCGGGACTTGGGAGAAAAACTGTTTTTT	CASSLARDLGEKLFF
TRBV7-9	.	.	TRBJ2-7	TGTGCCAGCAGCTTAACTCAGGGGTACGAGCAGTACTTC	CASSLTQGYEQYF
TRBV7-2	.	.	TRBJ2-1	TGTGCCAGCAGCTCTCCCGGTGGGGGGTATGAGGGGTTCTTC	CASSSPGGGYEGFF
TRBV15	.	.	TRBJ1-4	TGTGCCACCAGCAGAGACACGGGGATTACTAATGAAAAACTGTTTTTT	CATSRDTGITNEKLFF
TRBV12-5	.	once	TRBJ1-5	TGTGCTAGTGGAGGGGGGGCTTTCGAACAGCCCCAGCATTTT	CASGGGAFEQPQHF
TRBV11-3	TRBD1	.	TRBJ1-1	TGTGCCAGCAGCCCTACAGGGGGGGTTTTAGCTGAAGCTTTCTTT	CASSPTGGVLAEAFF
TRBV11-3	.	.	TRBJ1-2	TGTGCCAGCAGCTTAGATGGTTCCGGACAAGAGAACTATGGCTACACCTTC	CASSLDGSGQENYGYTF
TRBV18	.	.	TRBJ2-7	TGTGCCAGCTCACTACTCAGGAGGGACAGCTACGAGCAGTACTTC	CASSLLRRDSYEQYF
TRBV5-5	.	once	TRBJ1-1	TGTGCCAGCAGCTTGGTTCAGCCAGGGACTGAAGCTTTCTTT	CASSLVQPGTEAFF
TRBV29-1	.	.	TRBJ1-2	TGCAGCGTTGCAGCGAAGAACTATGGCTACACCTTC	CSVAAKNYGYTF
TRBV9	TRBD1	.	TRBJ2-1	TGTGCCAGCAGCGTATCCGGGGGTTTGGGACAGGGGGCTGAGCAGTTCTTC	CASSVSGGLGQGAEQFF
TRBV30	TRBD1	.	TRBJ1-2	TGTGCCTGGAGCATGACAGGGGGCGATGGCTACACCTTC	CAWSMTGGDGYTF
TRBV14	.	.	TRBJ1-6	TGTGCCAGCAGCCAACGGAGGGACTTACGTAATTCACCCCTCCACTTT	CASSQRRDLRNSPLHF
TRBV6-5	TRBD1	.	TRBJ1-2	TGTGCCAGCAGAGCCGGGACAGGACCAACTGACACCTTC	CASRAGTGPTDTF
TRBV30	.	.	TRBJ1-1	TGTGCCTGGAGACGACCCACGGGGACAAAGGCATCCACTGAAGCTTTCTTT	CAWRRPTGTKASTEAFF
TRBV11-3	TRBD1	.	TRBJ2-2	TGTGCCAGCAGCCCCCGGGACAGGGCCGCCGGGGAGCTGTTTTTT	CASSPRDRAAGELFF
TRBV7-5	.	.	TRBJ1-1	TGTGCCAGAAGCTCACCGAGGGATATCACTGAAGCTTTCTTT	CARSSPRDITEAFF
TRBV9	.	.	TRBJ2-2	TGTGCCAGCAGCCCCCGCGGGGGCCCACACACCGGGGAGCTGTTTTTT	CASSPRGGPHTGELFF